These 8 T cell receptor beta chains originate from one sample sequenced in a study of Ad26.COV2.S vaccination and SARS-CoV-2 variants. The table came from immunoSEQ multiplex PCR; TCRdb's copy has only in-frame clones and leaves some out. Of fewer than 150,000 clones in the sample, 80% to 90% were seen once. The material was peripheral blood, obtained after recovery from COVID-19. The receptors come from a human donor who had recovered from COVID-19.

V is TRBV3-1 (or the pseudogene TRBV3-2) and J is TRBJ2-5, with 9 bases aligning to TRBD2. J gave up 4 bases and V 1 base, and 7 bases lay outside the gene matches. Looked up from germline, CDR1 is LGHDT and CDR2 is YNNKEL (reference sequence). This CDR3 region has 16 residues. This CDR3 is CASSQVSGLALETQYF. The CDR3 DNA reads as TGTGCCAGCAGCCAAGTCTCGGGACTAGCTTTAGAGACCCAGTACTTC.

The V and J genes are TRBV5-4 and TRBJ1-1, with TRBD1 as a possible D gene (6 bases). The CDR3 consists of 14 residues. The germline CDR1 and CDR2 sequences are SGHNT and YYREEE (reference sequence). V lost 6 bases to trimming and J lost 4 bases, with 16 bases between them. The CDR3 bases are TGTGCCAGCACCCCCAGGGGAGGGGTCACTGAAGCTTTCTTT. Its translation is CASTPRGGVTEAFF.

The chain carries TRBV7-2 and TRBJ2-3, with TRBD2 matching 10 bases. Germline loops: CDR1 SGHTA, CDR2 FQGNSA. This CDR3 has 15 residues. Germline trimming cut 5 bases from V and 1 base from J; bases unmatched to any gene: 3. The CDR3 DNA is TGTGCCAGCAGCCAGCGGGGGGGTCGCACAGATACGCAGTATTTT. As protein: CASSQRGGRTDTQYF.

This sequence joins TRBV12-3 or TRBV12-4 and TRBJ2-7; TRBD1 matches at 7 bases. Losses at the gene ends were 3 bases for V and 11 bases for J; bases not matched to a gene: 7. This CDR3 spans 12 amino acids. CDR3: CASSFPGTVEYF. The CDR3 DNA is TGTGCCAGCAGTTTTCCTGGGACAGTCGAGTACTTC.

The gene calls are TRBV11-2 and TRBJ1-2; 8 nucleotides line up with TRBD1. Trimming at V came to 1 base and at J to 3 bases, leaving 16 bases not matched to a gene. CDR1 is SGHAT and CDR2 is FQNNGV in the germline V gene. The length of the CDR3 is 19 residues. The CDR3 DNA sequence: TGTGCCAGCAGCTTAGGGGGGTCAGGGGGCCTTTCTCTGGACTATGGCTACACCTTC. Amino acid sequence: CASSLGGSGGLSLDYGYTF. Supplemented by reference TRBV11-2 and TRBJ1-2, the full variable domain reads EAGVAQSPRYKIIEKRQSVAFWCNPISGHATLYWYQQILGQGPKLLIQFQNNGVVDDSQLPKDRFSAERLKGVDSTLKIQPAKLEDSAVYLCASSLGGSGGLSLDYGYTFGSGTRLTVV.

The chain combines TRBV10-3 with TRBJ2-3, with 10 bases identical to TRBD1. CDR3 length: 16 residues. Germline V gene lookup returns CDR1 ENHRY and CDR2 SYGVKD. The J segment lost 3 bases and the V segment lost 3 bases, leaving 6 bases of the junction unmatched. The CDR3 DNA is TGTGCCATCAGTGATACAGACAGGGGGCCTACAGATACGCAGTATTTT. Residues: CAISDTDRGPTDTQYF.

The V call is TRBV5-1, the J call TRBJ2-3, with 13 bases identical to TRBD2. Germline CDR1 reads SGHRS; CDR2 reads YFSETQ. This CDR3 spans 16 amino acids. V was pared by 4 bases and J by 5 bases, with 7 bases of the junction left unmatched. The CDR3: CASSPGLAGREDTQYF. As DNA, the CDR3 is TGCGCCAGCAGCCCGGGACTAGCGGGGCGGGAAGATACGCAGTATTTT.

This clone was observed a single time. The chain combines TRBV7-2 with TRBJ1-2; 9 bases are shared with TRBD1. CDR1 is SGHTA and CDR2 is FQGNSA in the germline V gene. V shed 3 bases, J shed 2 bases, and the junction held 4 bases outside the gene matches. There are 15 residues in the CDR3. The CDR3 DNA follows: TGTGCCAGCAGCTTCTACAGGGGGCGAAACTATGGCTACACCTTC. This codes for CASSFYRGRNYGYTF.